This TCR beta chain was documented in a study of blood T cell repertoires in COVID-19. Study in general: Sites across the United States, Italy and Spain contributed samples from acute and convalescent COVID-19. T cells, B-cell-depleted T cells, or PBMCs supplied cDNA or gDNA.

Across about two dozen US areas, participants ranged in age from roughly 18 to 95 years. The study assigned cohorts using participant-reported clinical history. Only in-frame clones appear in the TCRdb table, and some are missing; sequencing was by immunoSEQ multiplex PCR. The table shows approximately 220,000 clones, with 80% occurring only once. The sequence was collected from a woman in her thirties or forties with acute COVID-19. Sequenced sample: PBMCs or T cells enriched from blood (not recorded which).

The chain's CDR3 is CASSLFGRGGLDTQYF. In DNA, the CDR3 is TGTGCCAGCAGCTTATTTGGCAGAGGGGGCTTGGATACGCAGTATTTT. V and J are TRBV7-9 and TRBJ2-3; 7 positions match TRBD1. V lost 2 bases and J lost 6; bases outside the gene matches: 11. The germline CDR1 and CDR2 sequences are SEHNR and FQNEAQ (reference sequence). CDR3 length equals 16 residues.